The entry that follows covers one TCR beta chain sequence. The entry originates in a study of T cell changes during pregnancy in multiple sclerosis. The repertoire was sequenced with immunoSEQ multiplex PCR; TCRdb's copy has only in-frame clones and lacks some. The sample lists 52,000 or so clones, 80% to 95% seen once, with around 0.25% in the top ten. Germline assignment: CDR1 SGDLS and CDR2 YYNGEE. CDR3 length: 16 residues. The junction had 13 bases not matched to a gene; V was cut back by 3 bases and J by 5 bases. The input for sequencing was CD4+ T cells from peripheral blood mononuclear cells, taken in the second trimester of pregnancy. The chain recombines TRBV9 with TRBJ2-5; 7 nucleotides match TRBD2. The source of this sequence is a female donor with multiple sclerosis, enrolled in a pregnancy study. The CDR3 loop reads CASSASGTTPGETQYF. The CDR3 DNA is TGTGCCAGCAGCGCATCGGGGACTACTCCCGGGGAGACCCAGTACTTC.